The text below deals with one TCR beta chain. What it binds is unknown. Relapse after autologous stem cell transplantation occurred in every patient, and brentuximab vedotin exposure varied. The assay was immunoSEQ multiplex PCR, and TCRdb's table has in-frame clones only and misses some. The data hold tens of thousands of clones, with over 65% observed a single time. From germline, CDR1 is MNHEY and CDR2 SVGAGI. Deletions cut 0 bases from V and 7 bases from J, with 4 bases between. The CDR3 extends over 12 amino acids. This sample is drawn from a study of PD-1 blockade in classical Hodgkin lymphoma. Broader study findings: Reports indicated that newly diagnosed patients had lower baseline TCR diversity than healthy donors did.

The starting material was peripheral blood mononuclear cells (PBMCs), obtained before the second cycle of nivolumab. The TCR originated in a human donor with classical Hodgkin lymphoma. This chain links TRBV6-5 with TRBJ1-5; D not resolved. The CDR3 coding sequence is TGTGCCAGCAGTTACTCGAGGCAGCCCCAGCATTTT. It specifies CASSYSRQPQHF.